Reported below is one TCR beta chain. The data derive from a study of blood T cell repertoires in COVID-19. For the study at large: The cDNA or gDNA used as material had been derived from T cells, B-cell-depleted T cells, or PBMCs.

Some clones are missing from TCRdb's copy, which holds only in-frame ones; the method was immunoSEQ multiplex PCR. This table has about 230,000 clones, approximately 88% appearing once. The CDR3 runs to 15 residues. The germline gives CDR1 PRHDT, CDR2 FYEKMQ (reference sequence). V lost 3 bases, J lost 7 bases, and 13 bases lay in between. This chain uses TRBV13 with TRBJ1-6; a weak D match, TRBD1 (6 bases). This receptor was obtained from a woman aged 40 to 50 with acute COVID-19. Source material: PBMCs or T cells enriched from blood (not recorded which). CDR3 nucleotide sequence: TGTGCCAGCAGCTTCCGAACAGGGTGGAATTCACCCCTCCACTTT. This translates into CASSFRTGWNSPLHF.